This T cell receptor beta chain is drawn from a study of blood T cell repertoires in COVID-19. The wider study: Some COVID-19 samples were acute and others convalescent; all came from the United States, Italy and Spain. T cells, B-cell-depleted T cells, or PBMCs supplied cDNA or gDNA.

Study processing details: Researchers report that nucleated cell counts were estimated from reference gene primer amplification. Method: immunoSEQ multiplex PCR; TCRdb's copy keeps in-frame clones and lacks some. D and trimming come from the DNA, and the V and J calls and clone size come from that table. The data show around 70,000 clones, just over 85% seen once. This clone was recorded once. The sample comprised peripheral blood. The clonotype was recovered from a man aged 45-65 years with acute or convalescent COVID-19.

CDR3 bases: TGTGCCAGCAGTTACACAGGACAGGGGTCCTACGAGCAGTACTTC. It translates to CASSYTGQGSYEQYF. V gene TRBV6-5 combines with J gene TRBJ2-7; 9 nucleotides line up with TRBD1. The V and J ends lost 2 bases and 1 base, in that order; junction bases with no gene match: 3. The CDR3 consists of 15 residues. The V gene's germline CDR1 is MNHEY and CDR2 SVGAGI.